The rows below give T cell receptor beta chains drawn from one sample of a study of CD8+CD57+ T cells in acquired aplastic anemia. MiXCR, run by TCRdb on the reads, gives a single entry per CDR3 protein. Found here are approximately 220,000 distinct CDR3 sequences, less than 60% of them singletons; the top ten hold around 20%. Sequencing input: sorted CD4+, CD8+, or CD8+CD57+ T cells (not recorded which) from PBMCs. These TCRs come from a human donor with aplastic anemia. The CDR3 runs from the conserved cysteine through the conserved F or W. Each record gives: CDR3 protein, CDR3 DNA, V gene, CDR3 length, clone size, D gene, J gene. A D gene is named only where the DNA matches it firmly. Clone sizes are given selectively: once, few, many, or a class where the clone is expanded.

CDR3aa: CSAKGGYTF; CDR3nt: TGCAGTGCTAAGGGTGGCTACACCTTC; v_gene: TRBV20-1; len: 9; abundance: .; d_gene: .; j_gene: TRBJ1-2
CDR3aa: CASNVQAATNEKLFF; CDR3nt: TGTGCCAGCAACGTTCAGGCTGCAACTAATGAAAAACTGTTTTTT; v_gene: TRBV2; len: 15; abundance: many; d_gene: .; j_gene: TRBJ1-4
CDR3aa: CASSQGVQGVYAGELFF; CDR3nt: TGCGCCAGCAGCCAAGGGGTACAGGGAGTGTACGCCGGGGAGCTGTTTTTT; v_gene: TRBV4-1; len: 17; abundance: many; d_gene: .; j_gene: TRBJ2-2
CDR3aa: CASSLDRGRGANVLTF; CDR3nt: TGTGCCAGCAGCCTCGACAGGGGGCGTGGGGCCAACGTCCTGACTTTC; v_gene: TRBV7-9; len: 16; abundance: many; d_gene: TRBD1; j_gene: TRBJ2-6
CDR3aa: CASSLGYGYTIYF; CDR3nt: TGTGCCAGCAGTTTGGGGTATGGCTACACCATATATTTT; v_gene: TRBV12-3/TRBV12-4; len: 13; abundance: few; d_gene: .; j_gene: TRBJ1-3
CDR3aa: CASSYSGGSSGEAFF; CDR3nt: TGTGCCAGCAGTTACTCCGGGGGGAGCAGCGGAGAAGCTTTCTTT; v_gene: TRBV12-3/TRBV12-4; len: 15; abundance: many; d_gene: .; j_gene: TRBJ1-1
CDR3aa: CASSFGGAAYNEQFF; CDR3nt: TGTGCCAGCAGCTTCGGGGGAGCGGCCTACAATGAGCAGTTCTTC; v_gene: TRBV5-8; len: 15; abundance: many; d_gene: .; j_gene: TRBJ2-1
CDR3aa: CASSMPGQGFIGELFF; CDR3nt: TGCGCCAGCAGCATGCCGGGACAGGGGTTCATCGGGGAGCTGTTTTTT; v_gene: TRBV5-1; len: 16; abundance: many; d_gene: TRBD1; j_gene: TRBJ2-2
CDR3aa: CASSPRRDIDGYTF; CDR3nt: TGTGCCAGCTCACCGAGGAGGGATATCGATGGCTACACCTTC; v_gene: TRBV18; len: 14; abundance: .; d_gene: .; j_gene: TRBJ1-2
CDR3aa: CASRSDRGFLPTDTQYF; CDR3nt: TGCGCCAGCAGGTCGGACAGGGGGTTCCTCCCCACAGATACGCAGTATTTT; v_gene: TRBV5-1; len: 17; abundance: .; d_gene: TRBD1; j_gene: TRBJ2-3
CDR3aa: CSASPTLAGGYQETQYF; CDR3nt: TGCAGTGCTAGTCCAACACTAGCGGGAGGGTACCAAGAGACCCAGTACTTC; v_gene: TRBV20-1; len: 17; abundance: .; d_gene: TRBD2; j_gene: TRBJ2-5
CDR3aa: CASSLFGQGVGYTF; CDR3nt: TGTGCCAGCAGCTTATTCGGACAGGGGGTAGGCTACACCTTC; v_gene: TRBV7-2; len: 14; abundance: .; d_gene: TRBD1; j_gene: TRBJ1-2
CDR3aa: CSAAWDFSYEQYF; CDR3nt: TGCAGTGCTGCTTGGGACTTCTCCTACGAGCAGTACTTC; v_gene: TRBV20-1; len: 13; abundance: .; d_gene: .; j_gene: TRBJ2-7
CDR3aa: CASSLRTSGGYTF; CDR3nt: TGTGCCAGCAGTTTACGGACTAGCGGCGGCTACACCTTC; v_gene: TRBV12-3/TRBV12-4; len: 13; abundance: .; d_gene: .; j_gene: TRBJ1-2
CDR3aa: CASSAGTGTGNTIYF; CDR3nt: TGTGCCAGCAGCGCCGGGACAGGGACTGGAAACACCATATATTTT; v_gene: TRBV9; len: 15; abundance: few; d_gene: TRBD1; j_gene: TRBJ1-3
CDR3aa: CATSRATGNEQFF; CDR3nt: TGTGCCACCAGCAGAGCCACAGGGAATGAGCAGTTCTTC; v_gene: TRBV15; len: 13; abundance: .; d_gene: .; j_gene: TRBJ2-1
CDR3aa: CASSPYSDRDEAFF; CDR3nt: TGTGCCAGCTCACCTTATTCCGACAGGGACGAAGCTTTCTTT; v_gene: TRBV18; len: 14; abundance: .; d_gene: TRBD1; j_gene: TRBJ1-1
CDR3aa: CASRHYGQVGGGYTF; CDR3nt: TGTGCCAGCAGACACTACGGACAGGTCGGAGGGGGCTACACCTTC; v_gene: TRBV6-2/TRBV6-3; len: 15; abundance: .; d_gene: TRBD1; j_gene: TRBJ1-2
CDR3aa: CASSWTGWGNEQFF; CDR3nt: TGTGCCAGCAGTTGGACAGGTTGGGGGAATGAGCAGTTCTTC; v_gene: TRBV10-3; len: 14; abundance: .; d_gene: TRBD1; j_gene: TRBJ2-1
CDR3aa: CASSLLSGGASYEQYF; CDR3nt: TGTGCCAGCAGTTTATTAAGCGGGGGGGCCTCCTACGAGCAGTACTTC; v_gene: TRBV2; len: 16; abundance: few; d_gene: TRBD2; j_gene: TRBJ2-7
CDR3aa: CASSFGGSGGRSSYEQYF; CDR3nt: TGCGCCAGCAGCTTTGGTGGTAGCGGGGGGCGCAGCTCCTACGAGCAGTACTTC; v_gene: TRBV5-1; len: 18; abundance: many; d_gene: TRBD2; j_gene: TRBJ2-7
CDR3aa: CSRGRATTTDTQYF; CDR3nt: TGCAGCCGAGGGCGGGCCACCACCACAGATACGCAGTATTTT; v_gene: TRBV29-1; len: 14; abundance: .; d_gene: .; j_gene: TRBJ2-3
CDR3aa: CAISESGRNQPQHF; CDR3nt: TGTGCCATCAGTGAGTCCGGGCGAAATCAGCCCCAGCATTTT; v_gene: TRBV10-3; len: 14; abundance: few; d_gene: .; j_gene: TRBJ1-5
CDR3aa: CASSYGGLAAYEQYF; CDR3nt: TGTGCCAGCAGTTACGGGGGACTAGCGGCCTACGAGCAGTACTTC; v_gene: TRBV6-5; len: 15; abundance: few; d_gene: TRBD2; j_gene: TRBJ2-7
CDR3aa: CASRRGGTGNQPQHF; CDR3nt: TGTGCCAGCAGAAGGGGGGGGACGGGCAATCAGCCCCAGCATTTT; v_gene: TRBV12-3/TRBV12-4; len: 15; abundance: many; d_gene: .; j_gene: TRBJ1-5